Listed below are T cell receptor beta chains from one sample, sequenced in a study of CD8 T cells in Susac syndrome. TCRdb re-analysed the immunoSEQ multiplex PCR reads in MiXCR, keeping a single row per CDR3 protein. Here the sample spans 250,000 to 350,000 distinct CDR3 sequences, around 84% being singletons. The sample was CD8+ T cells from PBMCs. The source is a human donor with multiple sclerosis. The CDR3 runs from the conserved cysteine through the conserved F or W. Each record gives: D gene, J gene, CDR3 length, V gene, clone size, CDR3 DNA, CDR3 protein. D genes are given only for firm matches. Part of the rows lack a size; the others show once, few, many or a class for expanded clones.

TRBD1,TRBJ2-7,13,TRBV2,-,TGTGCCAGCAGTGAATGGACAGGGTACGAGCAGTACTTC,CASSEWTGYEQYF
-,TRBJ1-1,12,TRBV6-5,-,TGTGCCAGCGGGCTGGGGAACACTGAAGCTTTCTTT,CASGLGNTEAFF
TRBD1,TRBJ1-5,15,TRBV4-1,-,TGCGCCAGCAGCCACGACAGGGACGCCAATCAGCCCCAGCATTTT,CASSHDRDANQPQHF
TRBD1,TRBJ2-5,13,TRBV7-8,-,TGTGCCAGCAGCTGGGACAGGCAGGAGACCCAGTACTTC,CASSWDRQETQYF
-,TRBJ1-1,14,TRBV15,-,TGTGCCACCAGCAGCTTCGGGGCGAACACTGAAGCTTTCTTT,CATSSFGANTEAFF
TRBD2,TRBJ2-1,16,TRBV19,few,TGTGCCAGTAGTATAGTGGGAGGGAGCTCCTACAATGAGCAGTTCTTC,CASSIVGGSSYNEQFF
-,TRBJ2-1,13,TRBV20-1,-,TGCAGTGCTAGAGGTCGGGGATACAATGAGCAGTTCTTC,CSARGRGYNEQFF
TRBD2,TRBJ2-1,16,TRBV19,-,TGTGCCAGTAGTACGAGGGACTACAGCTCCTACAATGAGCAGTTCTTC,CASSTRDYSSYNEQFF
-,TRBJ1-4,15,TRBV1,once,TGCACCAGCAGTCCAAGGGGAATTCATAATGAAAAACTGCTTTTT,CTSSPRGIHNEKLLF
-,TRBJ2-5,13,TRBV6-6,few,TGTGCCAGCAGTTACTATGCGCAAGAGACCCAGTACTTC,CASSYYAQETQYF
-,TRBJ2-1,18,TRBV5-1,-,TGCGCCAGCAGCTTGCTAGCCCCTATCTCTGCTACCTACAATGAGCAGTTCTTC,CASSLLAPISATYNEQFF
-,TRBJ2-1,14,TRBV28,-,TGTGCCAGCAGTTTGATGGAGGGCCACAATGAGCAGTTCTTC,CASSLMEGHNEQFF
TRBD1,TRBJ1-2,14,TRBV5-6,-,TGTGCCAGCAGCCGGGACAGGTTCCGCGAAGGCTACACCTTC,CASSRDRFREGYTF
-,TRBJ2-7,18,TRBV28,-,TGTGCCAGCAGCTCACCGGACAGTTTACCCCGCGGCCTCTACGAGCAGTACTTC,CASSSPDSLPRGLYEQYF
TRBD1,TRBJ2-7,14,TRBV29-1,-,TGCAGCGTTGCGGGCGGAGACAGGGGCTACGAGCAGTACTTC,CSVAGGDRGYEQYF
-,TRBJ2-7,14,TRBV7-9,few,TGTGCCAGCAGCCCCATGGGGGTCGGTTACGAGCAGTACTTC,CASSPMGVGYEQYF
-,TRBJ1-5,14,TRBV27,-,TGTGCCAGCAGCTTAGAAGGTGACAATCAGCCCCAGCATTTT,CASSLEGDNQPQHF
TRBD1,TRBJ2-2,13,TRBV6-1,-,TGTGCCAGCCCGGACAGGGCGAACGGGGAGCTGTTTTTT,CASPDRANGELFF
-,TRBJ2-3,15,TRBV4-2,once,TGTGCCAGCAGCCAAGAAGGAGAGGGCCTCGATACGCAGTATTTT,CASSQEGEGLDTQYF
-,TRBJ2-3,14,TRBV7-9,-,TGTGCCAGCACGGCGGCCTTGGGAGCAGATACGCAGTATTTT,CASTAALGADTQYF
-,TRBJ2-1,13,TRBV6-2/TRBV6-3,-,TGTGCCAGCAGTTACCAACAGGGCCGGGGGCAGTTCTTC,CASSYQQGRGQFF
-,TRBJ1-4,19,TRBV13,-,TGTGCCAGCAGCTTAGGAGGCGTATCGGCGGTGAGTGGTAATGAAAAACTGTTTTTT,CASSLGGVSAVSGNEKLFF
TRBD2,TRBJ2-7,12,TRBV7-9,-,TGTGCCGTCTCGGGAGGTTCGGTCGAGCAGTACTTC,CAVSGGSVEQYF
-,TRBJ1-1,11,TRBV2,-,TGTGCCAGCAGTGAGAGCAGGAACGCTTTCTTT,CASSESRNAFF
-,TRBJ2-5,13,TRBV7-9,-,TGTGCCAGCAGCTTAGTGGAGTGGGAGACCCAGTACTTC,CASSLVEWETQYF
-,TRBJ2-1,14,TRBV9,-,TGTGCCAGCAGCGTAGCTTGGGGAGCTCGTGAGCAGTTCTTC,CASSVAWGAREQFF
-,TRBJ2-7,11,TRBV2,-,TGTGCCAGTTCTCCACCCCTCGAGCAGTACTTC,CASSPPLEQYF
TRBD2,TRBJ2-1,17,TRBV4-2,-,TGTGCCAGCAGCCAAGTCCCTCTAGCGGGAGGGCTCGATGAGCAGTTCTTC,CASSQVPLAGGLDEQFF
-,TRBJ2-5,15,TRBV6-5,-,TGTGCCAGCAGTTACTTCGGAAGCAACGGGGAGACCCAGTACTTC,CASSYFGSNGETQYF
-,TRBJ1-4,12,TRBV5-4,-,TGTGCCAGCAGCGCACAGGCGGGAAAACTGTTTTTT,CASSAQAGKLFF
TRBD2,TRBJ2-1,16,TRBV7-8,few,TGTGCCAGCAGCTTAGTAAAGACCGGGACTAACAATGAGCAGTTCTTC,CASSLVKTGTNNEQFF
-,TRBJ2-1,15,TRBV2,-,TGTGCCAGCAGTGATAACCCGAATTATTACAATGAGCAGTTCTTC,CASSDNPNYYNEQFF
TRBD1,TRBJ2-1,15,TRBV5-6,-,TGTGCCGGCAAAGTTCCAGGGACAGTCAACAATGAGCAGTTCTTC,CAGKVPGTVNNEQFF
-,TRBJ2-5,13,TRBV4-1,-,TGCGCCAGCAGCCAAGACAGGGGAGAGACCCAGTACTTC,CASSQDRGETQYF
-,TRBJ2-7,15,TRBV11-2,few,TGTGCCAGCAGCTTAGAGGCCTCTCCCTCCTACGAGCAGTACTTC,CASSLEASPSYEQYF
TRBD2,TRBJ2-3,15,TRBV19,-,TGTGCCAGTAGTCCCCTGGGGGGGGACACAGATACGCAGTATTTT,CASSPLGGDTDTQYF
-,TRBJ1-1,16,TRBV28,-,TGTGCCAGCAGTTCTATCCTACAAGCAATGAACACTGAAGCTTTCTTT,CASSSILQAMNTEAFF
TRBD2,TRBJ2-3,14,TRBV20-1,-,TGCAGTGCTCGACTAGCGAGGGAGGCAGATACGCAGTATTTT,CSARLAREADTQYF
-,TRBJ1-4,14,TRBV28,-,TGTGCCAGCAGCCTGGACATTGTGAATGAAAAACTGTTTTTT,CASSLDIVNEKLFF
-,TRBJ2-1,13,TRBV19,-,TGTGCCAGTGGGGCTTACTCCTACAATGAGCAGTTCTTC,CASGAYSYNEQFF
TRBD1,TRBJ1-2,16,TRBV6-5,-,TGTGCCAGCAGTTACTCGGGGACAGGGGGAGGATATGGCTACACCTTC,CASSYSGTGGGYGYTF
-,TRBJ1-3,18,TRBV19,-,TGTGCCAGTAGGGCGACAACGGACAGAATCAACTCTGGAAACACCATATATTTT,CASRATTDRINSGNTIYF
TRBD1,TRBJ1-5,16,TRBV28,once,TGTGCCAGCAGAACAGACAGGGGAGGAGGCAATCAGCCCCAGCATTTT,CASRTDRGGGNQPQHF
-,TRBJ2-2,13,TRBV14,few,TGTGCCAGCAGCCCCGGGAGCACCGGGGAGCTGTTTTTT,CASSPGSTGELFF
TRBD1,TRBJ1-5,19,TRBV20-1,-,TGCAGTGCTAGAGATTCCCGGGACAGGGGTCGGTATAGCAATCAGCCCCAGCATTTT,CSARDSRDRGRYSNQPQHF
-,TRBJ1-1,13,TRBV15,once,TGTGCCACCAGCAGATCAATGAACACTGAAGCTTTCTTT,CATSRSMNTEAFF
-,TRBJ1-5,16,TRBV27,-,TGTGCCAGCAGTCCCTCGACCGGGGAGAGGGTCCAGCCCCAGCATTTT,CASSPSTGERVQPQHF
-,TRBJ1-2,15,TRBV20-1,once,TGCAGTGCTAGAGAACCAGCCGGGGCGTACTATGGCTACACCTTC,CSAREPAGAYYGYTF
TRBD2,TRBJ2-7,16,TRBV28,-,TGTGCCAGCAGTGTCGGGACTAGCGGGAGGTCGAACGAGCAGTACTTC,CASSVGTSGRSNEQYF
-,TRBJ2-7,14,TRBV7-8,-,TGTGCCAGCAGTCAAGGGGGACTCTCCTACGAGCAGTACTTC,CASSQGGLSYEQYF
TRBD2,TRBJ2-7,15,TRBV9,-,TGTGCCAGCAGGAGTAGCGGGAGGTCCCAAGGAGAGCAGTACTTC,CASRSSGRSQGEQYF
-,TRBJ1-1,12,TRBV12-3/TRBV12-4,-,TGTGCCAGCAGTTTATACAACACTGAAGCTTTCTTT,CASSLYNTEAFF
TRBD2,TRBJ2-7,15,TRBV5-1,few,TGCGCCAGCAGTCTCCGACTAGCGGCTAGTAGCGAGCAGTACTTC,CASSLRLAASSEQYF
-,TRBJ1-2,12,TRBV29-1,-,TGCAGCGCACTCAGGGGATTGGGTGGCTACACCTTC,CSALRGLGGYTF